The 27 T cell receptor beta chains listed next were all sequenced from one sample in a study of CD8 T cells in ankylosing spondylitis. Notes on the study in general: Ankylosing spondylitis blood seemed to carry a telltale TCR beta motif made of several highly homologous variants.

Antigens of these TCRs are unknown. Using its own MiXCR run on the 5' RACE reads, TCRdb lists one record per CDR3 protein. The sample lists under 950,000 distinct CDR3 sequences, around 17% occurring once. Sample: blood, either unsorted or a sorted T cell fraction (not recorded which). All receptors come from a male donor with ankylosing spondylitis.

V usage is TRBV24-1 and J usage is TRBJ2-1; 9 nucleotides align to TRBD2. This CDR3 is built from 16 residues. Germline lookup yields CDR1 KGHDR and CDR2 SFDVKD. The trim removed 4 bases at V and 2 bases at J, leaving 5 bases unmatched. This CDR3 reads CATSDRRTSAYNEQFF. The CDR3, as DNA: TGTGCCACCAGTGACCGACGGACTAGCGCCTACAATGAGCAGTTCTTC.

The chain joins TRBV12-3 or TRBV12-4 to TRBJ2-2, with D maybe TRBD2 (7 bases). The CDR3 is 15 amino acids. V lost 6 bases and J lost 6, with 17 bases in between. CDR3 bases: TGTGCCAGCAGCGGGGGGCGGGAGACGGCCGGGGAGCTGTTTTTT. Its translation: CASSGGRETAGELFF.

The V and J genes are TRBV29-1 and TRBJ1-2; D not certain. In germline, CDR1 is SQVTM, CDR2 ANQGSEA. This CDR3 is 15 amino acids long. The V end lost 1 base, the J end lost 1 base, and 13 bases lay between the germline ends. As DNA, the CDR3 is TGCAGCGTTGAAGGGGGTCCAGGTTTTAACTATGGCTACACCTTC. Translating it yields CSVEGGPGFNYGYTF. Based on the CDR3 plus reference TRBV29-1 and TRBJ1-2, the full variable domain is SAVISQKPSRDICQRGTSLTIQCQVDSQVTMMFWYRQQPGQSLTLIATANQGSEATYESGFVIDKFPISRPNLTFSTLTVSNMSPEDSSIYLCSVEGGPGFNYGYTFGSGTRLTVV.

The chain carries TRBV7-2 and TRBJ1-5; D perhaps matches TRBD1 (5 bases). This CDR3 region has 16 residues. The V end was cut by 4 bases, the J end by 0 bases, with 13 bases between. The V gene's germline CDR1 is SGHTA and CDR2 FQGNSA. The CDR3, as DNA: TGTGCCAGCAGCTCGACAGAGACATATAGCAATCAGCCCCAGCATTTT. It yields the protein CASSSTETYSNQPQHF.

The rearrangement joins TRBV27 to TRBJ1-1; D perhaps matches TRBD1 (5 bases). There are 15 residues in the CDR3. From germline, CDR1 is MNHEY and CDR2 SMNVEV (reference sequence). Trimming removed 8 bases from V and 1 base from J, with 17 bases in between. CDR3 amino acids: CASLELGRKNTEAFF. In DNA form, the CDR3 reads TGTGCCAGCCTGGAGCTGGGACGCAAGAACACTGAAGCTTTCTTT.

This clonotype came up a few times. This chain's CDR3 is CATSPRNSGANVLTF. CDR3 in DNA: TGTGCCACCAGCCCTCGTAACTCTGGGGCCAACGTCCTGACTTTC. The V gene is TRBV15, the J gene TRBJ2-6; no clear D. Trimming took off 5 bases at V and 0 bases at J, with 8 bases between the two ends. This CDR3 is 15 amino acids long. Germline-derived CDR1 and CDR2 are LNHNV and YYDKDF (reference sequence).

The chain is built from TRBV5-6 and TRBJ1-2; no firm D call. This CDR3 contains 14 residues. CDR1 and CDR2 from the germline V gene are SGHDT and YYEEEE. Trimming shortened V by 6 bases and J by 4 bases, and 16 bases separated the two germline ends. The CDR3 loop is CASTTQRNLYGYTF. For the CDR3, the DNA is TGTGCCAGCACCACCCAGCGCAACCTCTATGGCTACACCTTC.

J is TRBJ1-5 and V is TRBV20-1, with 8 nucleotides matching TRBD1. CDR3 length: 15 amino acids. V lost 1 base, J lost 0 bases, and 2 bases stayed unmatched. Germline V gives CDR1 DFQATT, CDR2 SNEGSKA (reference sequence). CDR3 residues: CSARGQGASNQPQHF. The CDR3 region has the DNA TGCAGTGCTAGAGGTCAGGGGGCTAGCAATCAGCCCCAGCATTTT.

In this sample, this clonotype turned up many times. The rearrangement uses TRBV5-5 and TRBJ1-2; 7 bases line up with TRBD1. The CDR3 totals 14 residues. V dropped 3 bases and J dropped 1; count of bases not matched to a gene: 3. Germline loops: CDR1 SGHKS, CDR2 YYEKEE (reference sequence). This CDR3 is CASSSDRVNYGYTF. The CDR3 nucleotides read TGTGCCAGCAGCTCCGACAGGGTTAACTATGGCTACACCTTC.

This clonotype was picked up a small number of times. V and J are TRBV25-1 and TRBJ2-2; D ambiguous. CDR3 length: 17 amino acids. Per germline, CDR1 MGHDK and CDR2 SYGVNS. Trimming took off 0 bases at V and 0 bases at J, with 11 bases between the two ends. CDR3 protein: CASSEYIGPPNTGELFF. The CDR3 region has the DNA TGTGCCAGCAGTGAATATATCGGGCCTCCGAACACCGGGGAGCTGTTTTTT.

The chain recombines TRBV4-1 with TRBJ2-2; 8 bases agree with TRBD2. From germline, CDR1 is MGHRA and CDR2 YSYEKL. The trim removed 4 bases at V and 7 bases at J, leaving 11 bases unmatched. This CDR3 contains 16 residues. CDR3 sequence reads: CASSPPGGTGVGELFF. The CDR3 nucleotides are TGCGCCAGCAGCCCGCCGGGGGGGACGGGGGTCGGGGAGCTGTTTTTT.

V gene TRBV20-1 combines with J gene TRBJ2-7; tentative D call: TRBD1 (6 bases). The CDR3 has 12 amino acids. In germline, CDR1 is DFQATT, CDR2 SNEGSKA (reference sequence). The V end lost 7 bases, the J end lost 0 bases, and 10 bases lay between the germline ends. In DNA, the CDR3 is TGCAGTGTCGCAGGGGCCTCCTACGAGCAGTACTTC. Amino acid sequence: CSVAGASYEQYF.

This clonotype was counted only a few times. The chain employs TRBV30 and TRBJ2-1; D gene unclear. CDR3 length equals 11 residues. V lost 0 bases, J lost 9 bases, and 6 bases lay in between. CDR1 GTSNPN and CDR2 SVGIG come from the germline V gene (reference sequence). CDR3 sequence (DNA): TGTGCCTGGAGTGTATTTGGTGAGCAGTTCTTC. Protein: CAWSVFGEQFF.

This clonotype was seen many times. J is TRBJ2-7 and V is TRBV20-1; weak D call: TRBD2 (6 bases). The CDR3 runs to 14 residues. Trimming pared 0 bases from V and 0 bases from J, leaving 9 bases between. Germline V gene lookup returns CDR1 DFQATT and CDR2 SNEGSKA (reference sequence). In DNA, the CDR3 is TGCAGTGCTAGAGAGGGGGGTAGCTCCTACGAGCAGTACTTC. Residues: CSAREGGSSYEQYF.

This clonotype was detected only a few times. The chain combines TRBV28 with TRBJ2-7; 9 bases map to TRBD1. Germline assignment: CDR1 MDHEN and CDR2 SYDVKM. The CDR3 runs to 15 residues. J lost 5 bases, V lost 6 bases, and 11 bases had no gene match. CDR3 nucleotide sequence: TGTGCCAGCAGAGACCCTGGGACAGGGAATCACGAGCAGTACTTC. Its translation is CASRDPGTGNHEQYF.

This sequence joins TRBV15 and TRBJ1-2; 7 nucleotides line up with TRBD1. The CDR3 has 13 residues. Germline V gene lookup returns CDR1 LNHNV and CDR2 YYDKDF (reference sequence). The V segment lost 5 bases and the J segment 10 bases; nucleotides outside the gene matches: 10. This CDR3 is CATSSGQKVHYTF. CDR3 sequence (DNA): TGTGCCACCAGCTCGGGACAGAAAGTACACTACACCTTC. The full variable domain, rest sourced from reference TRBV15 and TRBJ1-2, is DAMVIQNPRYQVTQFGKPVTLSCSQTLNHNVMYWYQQKSSQAPKLLFHYYDKDFNNEADTPDNFQSRRPNTSFCFLDIRSPGLGDTAMYLCATSSGQKVHYTFGSGTRLTVV.

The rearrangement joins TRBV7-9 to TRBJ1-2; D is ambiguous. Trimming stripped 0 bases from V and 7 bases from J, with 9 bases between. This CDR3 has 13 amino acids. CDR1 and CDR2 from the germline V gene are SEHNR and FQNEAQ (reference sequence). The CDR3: CASSLAVVRGYTF. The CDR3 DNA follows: TGTGCCAGCAGCTTAGCGGTGGTGCGTGGCTACACCTTC.

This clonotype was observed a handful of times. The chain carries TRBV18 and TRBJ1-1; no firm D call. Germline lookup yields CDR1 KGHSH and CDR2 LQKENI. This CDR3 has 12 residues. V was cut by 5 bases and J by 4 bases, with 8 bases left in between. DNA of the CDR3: TGTGCCAGCTCAGGAGTACCCACTGAAGCTTTCTTT. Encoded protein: CASSGVPTEAFF.

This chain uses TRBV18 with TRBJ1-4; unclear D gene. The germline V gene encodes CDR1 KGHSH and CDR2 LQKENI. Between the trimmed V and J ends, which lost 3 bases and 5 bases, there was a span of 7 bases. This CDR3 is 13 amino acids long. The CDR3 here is CASSPSQNEKLFF. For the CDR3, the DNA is TGTGCCAGCTCACCGAGCCAGAATGAAAAACTGTTTTTT.

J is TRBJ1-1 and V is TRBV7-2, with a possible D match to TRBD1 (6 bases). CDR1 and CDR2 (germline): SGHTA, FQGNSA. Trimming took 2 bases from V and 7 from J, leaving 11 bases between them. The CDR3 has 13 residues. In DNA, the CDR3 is TGTGCCAGCAGCTTACCGACAGGAGATGAAGCTTTCTTT. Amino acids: CASSLPTGDEAFF. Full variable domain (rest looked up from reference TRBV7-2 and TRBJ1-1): GAGVSQSPSNKVTEKGKDVELRCDPISGHTALYWYRQSLGQGLEFLIYFQGNSAPDKSGLPSDRFSAERTGGSVSTLTIQRTQQEDSAVYLCASSLPTGDEAFFGQGTRLTVV.

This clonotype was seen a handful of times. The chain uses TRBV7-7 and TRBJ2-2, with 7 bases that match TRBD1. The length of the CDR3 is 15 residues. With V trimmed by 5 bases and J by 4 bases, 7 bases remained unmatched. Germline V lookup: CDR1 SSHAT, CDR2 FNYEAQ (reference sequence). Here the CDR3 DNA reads TGTGCCAGCAGCCCCGGGACAGCCCTCACCGGGGAGCTGTTTTTT. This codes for CASSPGTALTGELFF.

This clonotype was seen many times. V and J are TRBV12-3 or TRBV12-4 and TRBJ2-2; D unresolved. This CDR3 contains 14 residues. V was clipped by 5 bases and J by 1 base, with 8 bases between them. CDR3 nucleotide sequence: TGTGCCAGCAGTCCCCGACTGAACACCGGGGAGCTGTTTTTT. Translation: CASSPRLNTGELFF.

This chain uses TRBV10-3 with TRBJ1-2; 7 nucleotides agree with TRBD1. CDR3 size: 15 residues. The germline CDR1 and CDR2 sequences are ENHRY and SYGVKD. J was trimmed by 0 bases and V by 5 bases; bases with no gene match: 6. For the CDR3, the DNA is TGTGCCATCAGTAGGGGGACAGAAGCTAACTATGGCTACACCTTC. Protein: CAISRGTEANYGYTF.

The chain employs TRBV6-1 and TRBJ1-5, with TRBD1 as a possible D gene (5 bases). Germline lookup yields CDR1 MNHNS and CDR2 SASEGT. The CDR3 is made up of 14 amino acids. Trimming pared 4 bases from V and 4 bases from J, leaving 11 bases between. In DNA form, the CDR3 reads TGTGCCAGCAGTGTAGGGGCTTCAAATCAGCCCCAGCATTTT. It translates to CASSVGASNQPQHF.

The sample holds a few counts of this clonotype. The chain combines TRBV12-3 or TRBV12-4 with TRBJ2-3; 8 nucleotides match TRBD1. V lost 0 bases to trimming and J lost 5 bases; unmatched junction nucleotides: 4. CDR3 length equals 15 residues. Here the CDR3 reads CASSLAGTGQDTQYF. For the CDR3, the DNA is TGTGCCAGCAGTTTAGCGGGGACAGGTCAAGATACGCAGTATTTT.

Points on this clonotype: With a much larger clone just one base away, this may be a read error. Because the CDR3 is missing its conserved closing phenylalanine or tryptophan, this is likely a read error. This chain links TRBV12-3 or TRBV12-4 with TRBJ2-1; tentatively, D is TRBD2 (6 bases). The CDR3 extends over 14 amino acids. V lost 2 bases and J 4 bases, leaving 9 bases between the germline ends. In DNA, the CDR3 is TGTGCCAGCAGTTTACCCGGAGGGTACAATGAGCAGTTCCTC. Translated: CASSLPGGYNEQFL.

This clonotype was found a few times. The CDR3 here is CASSLADRGNTIYF. As DNA, the CDR3 is TGTGCCAGCAGCTTGGCGGACCGAGGAAACACCATATATTTT. The chain uses TRBV5-5 and TRBJ1-3, with D unclear. V lost 0 bases to trimming and J lost 4 bases, with 8 bases between them. This CDR3 is built from 14 residues. Germline values: CDR1 SGHKS, CDR2 YYEKEE (reference sequence). The variable domain in full, with the rest retrieved from reference TRBV5-5 and TRBJ1-3, is DAGVTQSPTHLIKTRGQQVTLRCSPISGHKSVSWYQQVLGQGPQFIFQYYEKEERGRGNFPDRFSARQFPNYSSELNVNALLLGDSALYLCASSLADRGNTIYFGEGSWLTVV.